This T cell receptor (beta chain) was recovered during a study of T cell responses to AZD1222 COVID-19 vaccine (dated by TCRdb to the early 2020s). Study-level background: Because spike-specific TCR depth and breadth did not differ between the two schedules, AZD1222 recipients who got a second dose at roughly 4 weeks were pooled with those who got a second dose at roughly 12 weeks. A total of 230 or so trial participants underwent TCR sequencing, of whom some 210 received two doses of AZD1222 and around 26 received two doses of the MenACWY control vaccine. Trial participants were enrolled into age subgroups of 18-55, 56-69 and 70-plus years, which contained roughly 150, 30 and 60 TCR-sequenced participants, respectively. The full study reports these points: A significant rise in spike-specific TCR breadth and depth was observed after two AZD1222 doses relative to day 0 and relative to MenACWY recipients. Reportedly, almost half of the unique spike-specific TCRs recognized epitopes lying outside the regions that are mutated in the B.1.351 and B.1.1.7 variants. Because no day 14 peak-response samples were available, repertoires were characterized only after the peak T cell response. CD4 TCRs associated with the vaccine covered the entire spike protein, and the dominant responses were in regions 160-218 and 743-854. Only 5 to 7 AZD1222 recipients were SARS-CoV-2 seropositive at baseline, limiting conclusions about previously exposed vaccinees. Most participants were white British and females outnumbered males, and the authors suggested that clonal diversity may have been underestimated. In the small 56-69-year group, the increase in depth fell short of significance, most likely because of low power.

The CDR3 holds 15 amino acids from the cysteine to the phenylalanine. The retained sequence is limited to the CDR3, 45 bases, with the frame set at the first base. The germline V gene supplies CDR1 SGHTA and CDR2 FQGNSA. V sheds 1 base and J sheds 4 bases, leaving 11 bases between their ends. Read against the paper, the sample's time point label means: baseline before first vaccination. Samples from vaccinated people were obtained from the UK trials COV001 and COV002, which included a single-blind randomized controlled phase 2/3 trial of AZD1222 (ChAdOx1 nCoV-19) in healthy adults. For TCRbeta chain sequencing, PBMC samples from trial participants were taken at day 0 and at day 28 after the second dose. As regards this clone: Its specific antigen is unknown. Base qualities were left out, and no much larger clone turns up one base away.

The CDR3 regions of human TCRbeta chains were analyzed by immunosequencing. The source study handled its data this way. TCRs in the repertoires were matched against a reference library of SARS-CoV-2-specific TCRs that had been generated with the MIRA antigen-specificity platform. Breadth was defined as the fraction of unique TCRs that were SARS-CoV-2-associated, and depth was defined as the fraction of total T cells that were SARS-CoV-2-associated. Each spike-specific TCR was assigned to its reactive spike region and to a CD4 or CD8 class using the MIRA data. Log10-transformed breadth and depth values were compared by one-way ANOVA with Sidak's multiple comparisons tests. TCRdb took over this immuneACCESS table, retaining in-frame rearrangements with V and J assigned. Such tables are incomplete; in checked studies, under half of the missing clones stem from an unresolved V gene, and the remainder is unexplained. V, J and clone size reflect that table, while D and trimming were determined from the DNA. The sample yields about 170,000 clones; about nine tenths were counted once. The ten largest clonotypes hold approximately 3% of the sample.

The sequences come from peripheral blood, collected on day 0 of AZD1222 vaccination. In this chain, TRBV7-2 is recombined with TRBJ2-1; 5 matching bases give a weak D call of TRBD1. The TCR comes from an adult in good health. The CDR3 reads CASSLDWGKYNEQFF. In nucleotides, the sequence is TGTGCCAGCAGCTTAGATTGGGGCAAATACAATGAGCAGTTCTTC.